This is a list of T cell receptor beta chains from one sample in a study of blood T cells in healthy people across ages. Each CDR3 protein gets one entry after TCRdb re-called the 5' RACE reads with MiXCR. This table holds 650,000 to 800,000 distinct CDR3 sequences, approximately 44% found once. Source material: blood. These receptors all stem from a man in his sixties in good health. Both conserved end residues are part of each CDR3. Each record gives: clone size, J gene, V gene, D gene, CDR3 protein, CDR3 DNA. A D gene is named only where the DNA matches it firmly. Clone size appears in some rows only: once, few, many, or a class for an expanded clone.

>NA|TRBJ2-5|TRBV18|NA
CASSQGTGRKETQYF
TGTGCCAGCTCACAGGGGACGGGCAGAAAGGAGACCCAGTACTTC
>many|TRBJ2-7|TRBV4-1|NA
CASSQAGPVGSYEQYF
TGCGCCAGCAGCCAAGCCGGCCCCGTGGGCTCCTACGAGCAGTACTTC
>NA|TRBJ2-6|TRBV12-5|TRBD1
CASGLSPGQGWSGANVLTF
TGTGCTAGTGGTTTGTCTCCGGGACAGGGGTGGTCTGGGGCCAACGTCCTGACTTTC
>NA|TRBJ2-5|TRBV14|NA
CATSLGAEGSGTQYF
TGTGCCACCAGCCTCGGAGCGGAGGGATCAGGAACCCAGTACTTC
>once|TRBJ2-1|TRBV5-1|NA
CASSLVNSHGNEQFF
TGCGCCAGCAGCTTGGTTAATAGCCACGGGAATGAGCAGTTCTTC
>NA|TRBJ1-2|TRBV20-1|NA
CSVLRGGGYTF
TGCAGTGTCCTAAGGGGGGGTGGCTACACCTTC
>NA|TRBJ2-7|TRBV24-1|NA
CATSEGRASEQYF
TGTGCCACCAGTGAGGGAAGGGCCTCCGAGCAGTACTTC
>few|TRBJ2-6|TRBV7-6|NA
CASSSGGPGANVLTF
TGTGCCAGCAGCTCGGGGGGCCCTGGGGCCAACGTCCTGACTTTC
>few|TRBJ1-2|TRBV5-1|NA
CASRDYTF
TGCGCCAGCAGAGACTACACCTTC
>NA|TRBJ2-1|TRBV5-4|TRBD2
CASSPGGAGGLSYNEQFF
TGTGCCAGCAGCCCCGGGGGAGCGGGGGGCCTCTCCTACAATGAGCAGTTCTTC
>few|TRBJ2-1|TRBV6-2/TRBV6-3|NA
CASSYWNNEQFF
TGTGCCAGCAGTTACTGGAACAATGAGCAGTTCTTC
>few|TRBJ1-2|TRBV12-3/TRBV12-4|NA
CASSFLRDTDSYGYTF
TGTGCCAGCAGTTTTCTCCGGGACACCGACTCCTATGGCTACACCTTC
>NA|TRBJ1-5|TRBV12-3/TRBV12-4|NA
CASSPRTGSGSNQPQHF
TGTGCCAGCAGTCCACGGACGGGGTCGGGAAGCAATCAGCCCCAGCATTTT
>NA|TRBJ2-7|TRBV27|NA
CASSLGLTYLYEQYF
TGTGCCAGCAGTTTGGGGCTTACCTACCTCTACGAGCAGTACTTC
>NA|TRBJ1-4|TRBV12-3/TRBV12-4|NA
CASSNQGQNKKLFF
TGTGCCAGCAGTAACCAAGGGCAGAATAAAAAACTGTTTTTT
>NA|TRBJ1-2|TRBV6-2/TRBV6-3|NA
CASSRMGDGYTF
TGTGCCAGCAGTCGGATGGGCGATGGCTACACCTTC
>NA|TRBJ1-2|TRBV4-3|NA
CASSQGQELGPDGYTF
TGCGCCAGCAGCCAAGGACAGGAATTGGGTCCCGATGGCTACACCTTC
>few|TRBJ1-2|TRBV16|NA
CASSPTQGANYGYTF
TGTGCCAGCAGCCCCACGCAAGGGGCGAACTATGGCTACACCTTC
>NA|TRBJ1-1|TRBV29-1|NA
CSVEDTPVNAEAFF
TGCAGCGTTGAAGACACGCCCGTGAACGCTGAAGCTTTCTTT
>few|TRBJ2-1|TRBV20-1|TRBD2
CSAGPSGDNNEQFF
TGCAGTGCTGGACCTAGCGGCGATAACAATGAGCAGTTCTTC
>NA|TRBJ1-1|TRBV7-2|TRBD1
CAGSLGRQGLAFF
TGTGCCGGCAGCTTAGGGCGACAGGGGTTGGCTTTCTTT
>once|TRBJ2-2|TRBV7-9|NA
CASTFGTDTGELFF
TGTGCCAGCACCTTTGGGACCGACACCGGGGAGCTGTTTTTT
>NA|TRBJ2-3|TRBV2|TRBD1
CASSDRTGTLSQYF
TGTGCCAGCAGTGATAGGACAGGGACTCTTTCGCAGTATTTT
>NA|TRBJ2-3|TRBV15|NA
CATSRDRGAGPFTQYF
TGTGCCACCAGCAGAGATCGGGGAGCGGGTCCTTTCACGCAGTATTTT
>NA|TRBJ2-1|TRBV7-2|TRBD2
CASSYRGLAGGRETQFF
TGTGCCAGCAGCTACCGGGGACTAGCGGGGGGGCGGGAGACCCAGTTCTTC
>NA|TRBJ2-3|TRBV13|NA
CASSSAPNVDTQYF
TGTGCCAGCAGCTCGGCCCCGAACGTGGATACGCAGTATTTT
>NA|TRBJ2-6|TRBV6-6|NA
CASRKSGLSSGANVLTF
TGTGCCAGCAGAAAATCGGGACTTTCCTCTGGGGCCAACGTCCTGACTTTC
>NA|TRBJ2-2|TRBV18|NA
CASSPVSEANTGELFF
TGTGCCAGCTCACCAGTTTCAGAGGCGAACACCGGGGAGCTGTTTTTT
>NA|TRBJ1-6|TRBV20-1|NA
CSGGTSNSPLHF
TGCAGTGGGGGGACGAGTAATTCACCCCTCCACTTT
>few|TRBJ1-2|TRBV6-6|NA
CASKIENRGYTF
TGTGCCAGCAAGATAGAAAATCGAGGCTACACCTTC